This T cell receptor beta chain was profiled in a study of blood T cell repertoires in COVID-19. This CDR3 comprises 12 residues. The V end was cut by 6 bases, the J end by 7 bases, with 7 bases between. Germline V gene data show CDR1 as MDHEN and CDR2 as SYDVKM. The assay was immunoSEQ multiplex PCR, and TCRdb's table has in-frame clones only and misses some. The profile shows about 480,000 clones, about nine tenths of them singletons. V and J are TRBV28 and TRBJ1-6; no clear D gene. The source is a woman in her fifties or sixties who had recovered from COVID-19. Sequenced sample: PBMCs or T cells enriched from blood (not recorded which). CDR3 sequence reads: CASRSGNSPLHF. The CDR3 region has the DNA TGTGCCAGCAGGTCGGGAAATTCACCCCTCCACTTT.